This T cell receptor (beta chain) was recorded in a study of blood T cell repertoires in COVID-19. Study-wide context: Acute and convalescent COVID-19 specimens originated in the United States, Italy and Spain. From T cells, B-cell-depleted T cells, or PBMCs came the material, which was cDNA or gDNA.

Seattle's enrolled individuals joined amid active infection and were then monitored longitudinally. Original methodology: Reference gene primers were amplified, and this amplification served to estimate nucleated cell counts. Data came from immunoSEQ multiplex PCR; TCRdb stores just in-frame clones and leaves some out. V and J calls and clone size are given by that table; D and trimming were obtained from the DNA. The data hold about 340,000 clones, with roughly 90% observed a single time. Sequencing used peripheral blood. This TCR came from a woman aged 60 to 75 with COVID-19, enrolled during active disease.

Written as DNA, the CDR3 is TGCGCCAGCAGCTACTCAGGGGGAGGTAGCAATCAGCCCCAGCATTTT. Translating gives CASSYSGGGSNQPQHF. V gene TRBV4-1 combines with J gene TRBJ1-5; 7 bases match TRBD1. CDR3 length: 16 residues. Trimming took 5 bases from V and 0 from J; bases not matched to a gene: 7. From germline, CDR1 is MGHRA and CDR2 YSYEKL.